What follows describes a single TCR beta chain. Germline and junction disagree at one end, which may indicate a read error. The CDR3 is 13 amino acids. Germline assignment: CDR1 SGHRS and CDR2 YFSETQ. The data derive from a study of tumor T cells in aggressive B-cell lymphoma. TCRdb keeps only in-frame clones here, not all; method: immunoSEQ multiplex PCR. The sample consists of around 1,100 clones, around 97% of them appearing once. Material for sequencing was tumor tissue. This clonotype was sampled from an adult with diffuse large B cell lymphoma. The rearrangement links TRBV5-1 to TRBJ2-5; D unclear. The CDR3 DNA follows: TGCGCCAGCAGCTTGTCCTACGTAGAGATCCAGTACTTC. It translates to CASSLSYVEIQYF.